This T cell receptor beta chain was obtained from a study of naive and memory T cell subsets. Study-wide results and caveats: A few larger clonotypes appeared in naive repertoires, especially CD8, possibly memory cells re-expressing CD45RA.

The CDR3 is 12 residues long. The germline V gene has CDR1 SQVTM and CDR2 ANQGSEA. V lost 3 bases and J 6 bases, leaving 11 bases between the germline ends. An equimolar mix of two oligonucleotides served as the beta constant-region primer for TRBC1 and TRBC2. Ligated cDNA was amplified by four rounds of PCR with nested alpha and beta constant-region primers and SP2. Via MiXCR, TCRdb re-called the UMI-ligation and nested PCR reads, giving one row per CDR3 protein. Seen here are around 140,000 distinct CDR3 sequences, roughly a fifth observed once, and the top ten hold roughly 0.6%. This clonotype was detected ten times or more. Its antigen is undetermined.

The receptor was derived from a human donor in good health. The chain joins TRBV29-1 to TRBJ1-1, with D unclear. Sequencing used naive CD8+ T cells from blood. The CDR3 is CSVDRTDAEAFF. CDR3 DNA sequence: TGCAGCGTTGATCGGACGGACGCTGAAGCTTTCTTT.